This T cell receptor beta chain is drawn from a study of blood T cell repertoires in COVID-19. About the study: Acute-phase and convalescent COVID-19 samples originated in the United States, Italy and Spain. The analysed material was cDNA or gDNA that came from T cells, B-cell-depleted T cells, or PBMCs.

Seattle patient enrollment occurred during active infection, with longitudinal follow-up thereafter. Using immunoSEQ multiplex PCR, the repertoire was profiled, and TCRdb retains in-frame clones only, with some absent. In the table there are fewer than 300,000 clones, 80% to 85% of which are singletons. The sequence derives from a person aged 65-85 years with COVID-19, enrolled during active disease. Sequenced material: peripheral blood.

For the CDR3, the DNA is TGCAGTGCTAGTCCCCTAGCGGGAGGGCCGTTTATGACGGAGACCCAGTACTTC. Its translation is CSASPLAGGPFMTETQYF. The V and J genes are TRBV20-1 and TRBJ2-5; 12 nucleotides align to TRBD2. Germline assignment: CDR1 DFQATT and CDR2 SNEGSKA (reference sequence). CDR3 length equals 18 residues. With V trimmed by 3 bases and J by 5 bases, 16 bases remained unmatched.